The 8 T cell receptor beta chains presented below share a single source sample, sequenced in a study of human CD8 memory T cell subsets. UMI-labeled 5' RACE was used, and it produced the TCR beta libraries. TCRdb reprocessed the 5' RACE reads; each CDR3 protein has one entry and no DNA is given. Recorded for this sample: roughly 16,000 distinct CDR3 sequences. The specimen was CD8+ stem-like memory T cells (TSCM and TCM) sorted from PBMCs. Subset noted: stem-like memory CD8 T cells (TSTEM), CCR7+ PD-1- TIGIT-. The receptors come from a human donor in good health.

The chain carries TRBV20-1 and TRBJ2-4; checking the TCRdb D call of TRBD1 is not possible without DNA. The CDR3 has 16 residues. Germline lookup yields CDR1 DFQATT and CDR2 SNEGSKA (reference sequence). CDR3 loop: CSTQPRTGGAKNIQYF.

The chain recombines TRBV7-9 with TRBJ2-7; the D gene TCRdb calls, TRBD2, cannot be checked with no DNA. This CDR3 is 13 amino acids long. Germline V gene sequence: CDR1 SEHNR, CDR2 FQNEAQ (reference sequence). The CDR3 reads CASSSQRDYEQYF. Complete variable domain (other parts from reference TRBV7-9 and TRBJ2-7): DTGVSQNPRHKITKRGQNVTFRCDPISEHNRLYWYRQTLGQGPEFLTYFQNEAQLEKSRLLSDRFSAERPKGSFSTLEIQRTEQGDSAMYLCASSSQRDYEQYFGPGTRLTVT.

V is TRBV29-1 and J is TRBJ2-7; with no DNA, the TCRdb D assignment of TRBD1 cannot be verified. Germline CDR1 and CDR2: SQVTM and ANQGSEA. The CDR3 runs 14 residues. The CDR3: CSVEDGTGGYEQYF.

Measured by frequency, this clonotype is medium-sized (0.01 to 0.1%). This chain joins TRBV30 and TRBJ1-2; absent DNA, TCRdb's TRBD1 call cannot be checked. Germline CDR1 reads GTSNPN; CDR2 reads SVGIG (reference sequence). CDR3 size: 14 residues. This chain's CDR3 is CAWSVAALGEGYTF.

CDR3 protein: CASSSGQGGSEAFF. This rearrangement joins TRBV7-9 to TRBJ1-1; TCRdb returns TRBD1, unconfirmable since there is no DNA. The CDR3 sequence is 14 residues long. Germline loops: CDR1 SEHNR, CDR2 FQNEAQ (reference sequence).

V usage is TRBV11-3 and J usage is TRBJ2-3; there is no DNA to check the TCRdb D call of TRBD2. Germline V gene data show CDR1 as SGHNT and CDR2 as YENEEA. This CDR3 has 16 residues. Here the CDR3 reads CASSGLAGGSTDTQYF.

This clonotype is called medium-sized based on its frequency. The chain carries TRBV29-1 and TRBJ1-1. Per germline, CDR1 SQVTM and CDR2 ANQGSEA. The CDR3 is made up of 13 amino acids. The chain's CDR3 is CSFYSGEVPEAFF.

The rearrangement links TRBV2 to TRBJ1-4; TCRdb's assignment of TRBD1 cannot be checked, as there is no DNA. Germline CDR1 is SNHLY and CDR2 is FYNNEI. The CDR3 covers 14 residues. CDR3 protein: CASGGGDTNEKLFF.